This T cell receptor beta chain was recovered during a study of cytomegalovirus exposure and HLA in healthy donors. For the study at large: Tens of millions of unique TCRs from HLA-typed donors made up an early data release.

Per the germline V gene, CDR1 is SGHAT and CDR2 is FQNNGV. This CDR3 is built from 16 residues. Trimming took 5 bases from V and 3 from J; bases not matched to a gene: 9. The PCR made use of 60 Vbeta and 13 Jbeta primers. Assay: immunoSEQ multiplex PCR; the TCRdb copy retains only in-frame clones and omits some. This sample has roughly 100,000 clones, with over 60% found just once. Details on this clone: The antigen remains unidentified.

Regarding the study as a whole: Overall, around 160 TCR beta chains were annotated as cytomegalovirus-associated. The presence/absence work took it that sequencing depth was about the same across donors. Differences between HLA loci emerged in a later analysis of TCR association rates, with DRB1 most and HLA-C fewest.

Sequenced input: PBMCs. This sequence joins TRBV11-2 and TRBJ2-7; TRBD1 matches at 11 bases. The sequence came from a male donor in good health and CMV-seropositive. CDR3 DNA: TGTGCCAGCAGCCATCACGAGGACAGGGGGCTCTACGAGCAGTACTTC. It encodes CASSHHEDRGLYEQYF. The full variable domain, with the rest looked up from reference TRBV11-2 and TRBJ2-7, is EAGVAQSPRYKIIEKRQSVAFWCNPISGHATLYWYQQILGQGPKLLIQFQNNGVVDDSQLPKDRFSAERLKGVDSTLKIQPAKLEDSAVYLCASSHHEDRGLYEQYFGPGTRLTVT.